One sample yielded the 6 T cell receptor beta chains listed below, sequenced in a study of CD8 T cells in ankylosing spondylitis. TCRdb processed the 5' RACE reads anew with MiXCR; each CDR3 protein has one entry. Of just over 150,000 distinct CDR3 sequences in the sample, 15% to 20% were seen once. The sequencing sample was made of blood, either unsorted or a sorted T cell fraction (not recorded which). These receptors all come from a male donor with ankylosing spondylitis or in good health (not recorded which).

The CDR3 here is CASSQRTSGSLETQYF. CDR3 coding DNA: TGTGCCAGCAGCCAGAGGACTAGCGGGAGTCTTGAGACCCAGTACTTC. The V and J genes are TRBV4-2 and TRBJ2-5, with TRBD2 matching 13 bases. V shed 3 bases and J 5 bases; nucleotides not matched to a gene: 6. Germline CDR1 is LGHNA and CDR2 is YNFKEQ. The CDR3 is 16 amino acids.

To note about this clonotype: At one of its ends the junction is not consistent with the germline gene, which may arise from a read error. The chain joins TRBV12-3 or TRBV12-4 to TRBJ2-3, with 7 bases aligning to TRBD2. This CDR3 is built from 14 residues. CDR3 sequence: CVSRIAGGTDTQYF. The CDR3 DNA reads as TGTGTCAGCAGGATTGCGGGGGGCACAGATACGCAGTATTTT.

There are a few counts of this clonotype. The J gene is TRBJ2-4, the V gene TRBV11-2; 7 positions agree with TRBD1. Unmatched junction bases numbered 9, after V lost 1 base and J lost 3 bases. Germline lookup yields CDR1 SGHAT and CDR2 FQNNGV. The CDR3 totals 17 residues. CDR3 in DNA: TGTGCCAGCAGCTTAGGAAGACAGGGCCTAGTCAAAAACATTCAGTACTTC. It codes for CASSLGRQGLVKNIQYF. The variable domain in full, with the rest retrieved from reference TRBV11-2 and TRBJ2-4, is EAGVAQSPRYKIIEKRQSVAFWCNPISGHATLYWYQQILGQGPKLLIQFQNNGVVDDSQLPKDRFSAERLKGVDSTLKIQPAKLEDSAVYLCASSLGRQGLVKNIQYFGAGTRLSVL.

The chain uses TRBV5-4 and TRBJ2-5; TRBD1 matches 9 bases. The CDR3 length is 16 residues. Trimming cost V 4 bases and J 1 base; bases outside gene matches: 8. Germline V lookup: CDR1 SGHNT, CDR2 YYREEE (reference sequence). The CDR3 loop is CASSIQTGGGQETQYF. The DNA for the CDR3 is TGTGCCAGCAGCATACAGACAGGGGGAGGCCAAGAGACCCAGTACTTC.

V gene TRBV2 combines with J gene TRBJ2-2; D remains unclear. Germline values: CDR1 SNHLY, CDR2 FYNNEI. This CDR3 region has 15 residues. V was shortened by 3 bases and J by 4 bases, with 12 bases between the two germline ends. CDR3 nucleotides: TGTGCCAGCAGTGAGGGCGCGGCCCCCACCGGGGAGCTGTTTTTT. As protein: CASSEGAAPTGELFF.

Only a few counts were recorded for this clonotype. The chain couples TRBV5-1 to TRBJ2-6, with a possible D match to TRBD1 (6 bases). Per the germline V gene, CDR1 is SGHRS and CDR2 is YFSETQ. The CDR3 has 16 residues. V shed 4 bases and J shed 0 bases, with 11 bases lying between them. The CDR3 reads CASSPGQPSGANVLTF. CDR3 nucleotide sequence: TGCGCCAGCAGCCCTGGACAGCCCTCTGGGGCCAACGTCCTGACTTTC.